The entry below gives a single T cell receptor beta chain sequence along with its context. Its recognized antigen is unknown. Qualities for individual bases were not recorded, and no much larger clone is one base off. This sample was included in a study of CD8 T cells in Susac syndrome (dated by TCRdb to 2018 to 2020). About the study as a whole: Repertoire sequencing was used to test whether CD8+ T cell activation and differentiation in Susac syndrome was antigen driven. The clonality of the CD8+ T cell repertoire was compared across more than 9 healthy donors, roughly 14 Susac syndrome patients and under 19 multiple sclerosis patients. Here is what the overall study found, with its caveats: The study acknowledged that relatively few individuals were included in the TCR sequencing and HLA analysis.

Peripheral blood CD8+ and CD4+ T cells from healthy donors, Susac syndrome patients and multiple sclerosis patients were profiled by high-throughput TCR beta sequencing. Healthy donors were age- and sex-matched controls. Bulk CD8+ and CD4+ T cells were purified by magnetic negative isolation, whereas CD8+ TEMRA cells were enriched by FACS. Blood was collected in EDTA tubes and processed within 24 hours, with PBMCs isolated through density gradient centrifugation. PBMCs intended for TCR sequencing were cryopreserved in liquid nitrogen and thawed later in a water bath at 37 degrees C. The sorted or isolated CD4+, CD8+ and CD8+ TEMRA cells had a purity of 90% or higher. RNA was extracted with the RNeasy kit and 0.5 to 1 ug was reverse transcribed using random hexamers. TCR beta CDR3 regions were amplified with the immunoSEQ multiplex PCR assay covering 54 Vbeta and 13 Jbeta segments. To correct PCR amplification bias, a synthetic template baseline was used for both primer optimization and computational correction. As for how the authors treated the data: Reads were annotated to V, D and J genes per IMGT and analyzed with immunoSEQ Analyzer, keeping only productive sequences. Clonality was computed as one minus Shannon entropy normalized by log2 of the number of productive unique sequences. For each patient and control, public and private clones were evaluated within the 100 most prevalent clones. Susac-specific clones were defined as absent from healthy and MS cohorts, roughly 1,100 published viral clones and other ImmuneACCESS disease sequences. TCRdb trimmed the raw reads at Q25, called clones with MiXCR and kept productive beta chains. Every entry covers one CDR3 protein and lists the most common genes and DNA from its rows. It is TCRdb's table, rather than the study itself, that gives the V and J calls and clone size. The sample records tens of thousands of distinct CDR3 sequences, around 94% of which are singletons. The ten biggest clones cover less than 0.3% of the sample.

CDR1 KGHDR and CDR2 SFDVKD are derived from the germline V gene. V gives up 7 bases and J gives up 0 bases, and the segment between their germline ends measures 8 bases. The CDR3 holds 13 amino acids from the cysteine to the phenylalanine. Here the CDR3 DNA is all that survives: 39 bases in frame from base 1. The chain links TRBV24-1 with TRBJ2-5; TRBD1 is perhaps the D gene, given 6 matching bases. The sequenced material came from CD8+ T cells from PBMCs. This clonotype was sampled from a human donor in good health. CDR3 sequence: CATRDRYQETQYF. The DNA sequence reads TGTGCCACCAGAGACAGGTACCAAGAGACCCAGTACTTC.